This T cell receptor (beta chain) comes out of a study of monozygotic twins with inflammatory bowel disease. A 6-nucleotide sample barcode was carried by the UMIs, which template switching added. Reanalyzing the 5' RACE reads, TCRdb keeps one entry per CDR3 protein, without DNA. The clone table shows more than 300,000 distinct CDR3 sequences, with the ten largest holding 2.5% to 3%. Germline values: CDR1 SEHNR, CDR2 FQNEAQ (reference sequence). The CDR3 consists of 15 residues. Whole-study findings and limits: Telling different T cell subtypes apart from each other was not possible. Lower TCRbeta diversity (inverse Simpson) was seen in IBD patients than in healthy co-twins.

With respect to this clonotype: The antigen remains undetermined.

The specimen sequenced was blood. The V and J genes are TRBV7-9 and TRBJ2-2. The TCR comes from a human donor with ulcerative colitis or Crohn's disease, or a healthy co-twin of an affected twin (not recorded which). The CDR3 loop is CASSLEPLATGELFF.